This TCR beta chain was captured by sequencing in a study of OX40 agonist ivuxolimab in advanced cancers. Study at large: It was ivuxolimab, an agonistic anti-OX40 (CD134) antibody, that patients were treated with. Hepatocellular carcinoma, melanoma, renal cell or head and neck cancer was diagnosed in the dose-escalation patients. Eligibility rules accepted prior anti-PD-1, anti-PD-L1 or anti-CTLA-4 therapy, and 40% had some. A partial response was reached by three patients: one with hepatocellular carcinoma and two with cutaneous melanoma.

The CDR3 runs to 14 residues. The germline V gene has CDR1 MDHEN and CDR2 SYDVKM. V lost 3 bases and J 4 bases, leaving 12 bases between the germline ends. Sequenced by immunoSEQ multiplex PCR; TCRdb stores in-frame clones only, minus some. Among some 13,000 clones, roughly 77% were seen once, and the ten largest hold less than 35%. The source of this sequence is an adult with an advanced solid tumor such as melanoma, head and neck, liver or kidney cancer. J is TRBJ1-1 and V is TRBV28, with D uncertain. The specimen comprised CD4+ or CD8+ T cells sorted from blood, sampled in a trial of the OX40 agonist ivuxolimab. The CDR3 sequence: CASSFLKGFTEAFF. CDR3 sequence (DNA): TGTGCCAGCAGTTTTCTTAAGGGCTTCACTGAAGCTTTCTTT.